A single sample is the source of the 9 T cell receptor beta chains below, sequenced in a study of cytomegalovirus exposure and HLA in healthy donors. Researchers ran the PCR with 60 Vbeta and 13 Jbeta primers. TCRdb keeps only in-frame clones here, not all; method: immunoSEQ multiplex PCR. The profile shows about 96,000 clones, 65% to 80% of them singletons. The sequenced sample was PBMCs. The receptors originated from a man under 40 in good health and CMV-seronegative.

This clone was picked up a small number of times. The rearrangement uses TRBV7-6 and TRBJ1-6; D unclear. Germline lookup yields CDR1 SGHVS and CDR2 FNYEAQ. Trimming removed 1 base from V and 6 bases from J, with 7 bases in between. This CDR3 is 14 amino acids long. The CDR3 nucleotides read TGTGCCAGCAGCTTAGATCAGATTAATTCACCCCTCCACTTT. Protein: CASSLDQINSPLHF. The entire variable domain, with the rest obtained from reference TRBV7-6 and TRBJ1-6, is as follows: GAGVSQSPRYKVTKRGQDVALRCDPISGHVSLYWYRQALGQGPEFLTYFNYEAQQDKSGLPNDRFSAERPEGSISTLTIQRTEQRDSAMYRCASSLDQINSPLHFGNGTRLTVT.

This clone was recorded a few times. V usage is TRBV4-3 and J usage is TRBJ2-3; 10 nucleotides align to TRBD2. CDR3 size: 16 residues. V was clipped by 0 bases and J by 4 bases; unmatched bases: 4. Germline values: CDR1 LGHNA, CDR2 YSLEER. The CDR3 sequence is CASSQDRSGGADTQYF. The CDR3, as DNA: TGCGCCAGCAGCCAAGACCGCAGCGGGGGGGCAGATACGCAGTATTTT.

CDR3 bases: TGTGCCAGCTCACCACAGGGGGTTGGTCGGGCAACTGAAAAACTGTTTTTT. Protein sequence: CASSPQGVGRATEKLFF. V and J are TRBV18 and TRBJ1-4; D is possibly TRBD1 (6 bases). This CDR3 spans 17 amino acids. V was cut by 1 base and J by 7 bases, with 19 bases left in between. The germline V gene encodes CDR1 KGHSH and CDR2 LQKENI. The full variable domain, its missing parts supplied by reference TRBV18 and TRBJ1-4, is NAGVMQNPRHLVRRRGQEARLRCSPMKGHSHVYWYRQLPEEGLKFMVYLQKENIIDESGMPKERFSAEFPKEGPSILRIQQVVRGDSAAYFCASSPQGVGRATEKLFFGSGTQLSVL.

This clone has just a few counts. The chain carries TRBV29-1 and TRBJ1-2; maybe TRBD1 (6 bases). Germline CDR1 SQVTM, CDR2 ANQGSEA. V was clipped by 4 bases and J by 5 bases, with 17 bases between them. The CDR3 runs to 14 residues. The CDR3: CSVVAGAVGYGYTF. CDR3 sequence (DNA): TGCAGCGTTGTAGCGGGGGCGGTAGGGTATGGCTACACCTTC.

In regard to this clone: A read error may produce the germline difference seen at one junction end. The chain is built from TRBV4-1 and TRBJ1-3; possible D gene TRBD1, 5 bases. Germline CDR1 and CDR2: MGHRA and YSYEKL. The CDR3 consists of 19 residues. CDR3 DNA: TGCGCCAGCACCCAATCCGCCTATCGAGACAGCAGCTCTGGAAACACCATATATTTT. Protein sequence: CASTQSAYRDSSSGNTIYF.

This clone was picked up one time. V gene TRBV6-5 combines with J gene TRBJ2-3; 7 positions match TRBD2. This CDR3 is 13 amino acids long. Germline V gene sequence: CDR1 MNHEY, CDR2 SVGAGI. With 8 bases clipped from V and 2 bases from J, the junction kept 4 bases outside the gene matches. The CDR3 reads CASLGGNTDTQYF. The CDR3 bases are TGTGCCAGCCTGGGGGGGAACACAGATACGCAGTATTTT.

V usage is TRBV5-1 and J usage is TRBJ1-1; 9 bases are shared with TRBD1. The CDR3 consists of 15 residues. V trimming: 4 bases; J trimming: 4 bases; junction bases outside the gene matches: 8. From germline, CDR1 is SGHRS and CDR2 YFSETQ. The CDR3 nucleotides read TGCGCCAGCAGCCTATTGACAGGGGGGACCACTGAAGCTTTCTTT. Amino acids: CASSLLTGGTTEAFF.

The rearrangement links TRBV15 to TRBJ1-5; the D is unclear. The CDR3 loop spans 13 amino acids. V was pared by 5 bases and J by 4 bases, with 9 bases between. Germline values: CDR1 LNHNV, CDR2 YYDKDF (reference sequence). The CDR3 loop is CATSLNLNQPQHF. The DNA of the CDR3 is TGTGCCACCAGCCTTAACTTAAATCAGCCCCAGCATTTT.

The J gene is TRBJ1-5, the V gene TRBV6-5; TRBD1 agrees at 7 bases. The V gene's germline CDR1 is MNHEY and CDR2 SVGAGI. The CDR3 has 15 residues. The ends lost 2 bases at V and 0 bases at J; junction bases unmatched: 1. As DNA, the CDR3 is TGTGCCAGCAGTTACGGACAGGATAGCAATCAGCCCCAGCATTTT. As protein: CASSYGQDSNQPQHF.